What follows describes a single T cell receptor beta chain. Deletions cut 4 bases from V and 1 base from J, with 14 bases between. This CDR3 comprises 15 residues. Germline CDR1 SGHRS, CDR2 YFSETQ. The data originate from a study of blood T cell repertoires in COVID-19. Overall study: The cDNA or gDNA used as material had been derived from T cells, B-cell-depleted T cells, or PBMCs.

The cohort comprised adults aged roughly 18 to 95 years residing in approximately 25 US areas. Recovered Cohort 3 donors showed two negative PCRs, clearance, or symptom resolution. Per the original methods: Estimation of nucleated cell counts relied on the amplification of reference gene primers. TCRdb's table, derived via immunoSEQ multiplex PCR, lists solely in-frame clones and lacks some. The V and J calls and clone size were taken over from that table, and D and trimming were inferred from the DNA. The profile covers almost 500,000 clones, with 80% to 90% appearing a single time and 6.5% to 9.5% taken by the ten largest.

The material sequenced was PBMCs or T cells enriched from blood (not recorded which). This receptor was taken from a woman aged 55 to 70 who had recovered from COVID-19. V and J are TRBV5-1 and TRBJ1-1; unclear D gene. CDR3 nucleotide sequence: TGCGCCAGCAGCCAACAACCGGAGGCGAACACTGAAGCTTTCTTT. This sequence encodes CASSQQPEANTEAFF.